The 32 T cell receptor beta chains below were found in one sample sequenced in a study of shared clonotypes between healthy human individuals. Sequenced by immunoSEQ multiplex PCR; TCRdb stores in-frame clones only, minus some. The sample comprises around 1.1 million clones, roughly 80% of which are singletons, and roughly 0.82% rests with the top ten. The sequencing input was memory CD4+ T cells from PBMCs. Subset denoted: CD45RA-negative fraction. Receptors were obtained from a man aged 18 to 30 in good health. Some clones in this sample may be carry-over from other donors' samples.

In its sample, this clone was seen many times. This specimen includes other DNA sequences encoding the same CDR3. The V call is TRBV5-1, the J call TRBJ2-7; D is possibly TRBD1 (5 bases). This CDR3 has 13 amino acids. The germline V gene has CDR1 SGHRS and CDR2 YFSETQ. V shed 3 bases and J shed 4 bases, with 11 bases lying between them. The CDR3: CASSSLGAYEQYF. CDR3 DNA sequence: TGCGCCAGCAGCTCCTTAGGGGCATACGAGCAGTACTTC.

The chain links TRBV7-9 to TRBJ2-1; D ambiguous. The V gene's germline CDR1 is SEHNR and CDR2 FQNEAQ (reference sequence). V was cut by 8 bases and J by 2 bases, with 13 bases left in between. The CDR3 runs to 14 residues. The DNA for the CDR3 is TGTGCCAGCCCCGACTGGGAAGCCTACAATGAGCAGTTCTTC. Amino acids: CASPDWEAYNEQFF.

The rearrangement uses TRBV10-3 and TRBJ2-2; 8 nucleotides align to TRBD2. Trimming at V came to 6 bases and at J to 0 bases, leaving 6 bases not matched to a gene. This CDR3 comprises 16 residues. Looked up from germline, CDR1 is ENHRY and CDR2 is SYGVKD. CDR3 sequence (DNA): TGTGCCATCAGCCCTACACTAGCGGCGAACACCGGGGAGCTGTTTTTT. Translating gives CAISPTLAANTGELFF.

The rearrangement uses TRBV7-2 and TRBJ2-1, with D uncertain. The germline CDR1 and CDR2 sequences are SGHTA and FQGNSA. This CDR3 region has 17 residues. V lost 2 bases to trimming and J lost 4 bases, with 18 bases between them. CDR3 in amino acids: CASSLLGTVSLYNEQFF. The CDR3 coding sequence is TGTGCCAGCAGCTTATTGGGAACAGTATCCCTTTACAATGAGCAGTTCTTC.

The chain recombines TRBV7-9 with TRBJ1-4, with D possibly matching TRBD1 (5 bases). V dropped 6 bases and J dropped 5 bases, with 10 bases sitting between them. This CDR3 comprises 13 residues. CDR1 is SEHNR and CDR2 is FQNEAQ in the germline V gene (reference sequence). CDR3 region: CASSFPGNEKLFF. The CDR3 region has the DNA TGTGCCAGCAGTTTCCCAGGGAATGAAAAACTGTTTTTT.

V gene TRBV7-3 combines with J gene TRBJ2-1; perhaps TRBD1 as D (5 bases). Per germline, CDR1 SGHTA and CDR2 FQGTGA. The germline V and J ends were trimmed by 0 bases and 3 bases, with 12 bases remaining between them. There are 16 residues in the CDR3. CDR3 protein: CASSLTGQGLYNEQFF. CDR3 bases: TGTGCCAGCAGCTTAACGGGCCAGGGCCTCTACAATGAGCAGTTCTTC. The entire variable domain, with the rest obtained from reference TRBV7-3 and TRBJ2-1, is as follows: GAGVSQTPSNKVTEKGKYVELRCDPISGHTALYWYRQSLGQGPEFLIYFQGTGAADDSGLPNDRFFAVRPEGSVSTLKIQRTERGDSAVYLCASSLTGQGLYNEQFFGPGTRLTVL.

DNA of the CDR3: TGTGCCAGCAATGGGGGGCGGGTCAATGAGCAGTTCTTC. Protein sequence: CASNGGRVNEQFF. This chain uses TRBV2 with TRBJ2-1, with D perhaps TRBD1 or TRBD2 (6 bases each). Per the germline V gene, CDR1 is SNHLY and CDR2 is FYNNEI. V was shortened by 7 bases and J by 6 bases, with 13 bases between the two germline ends. The CDR3 contains 13 residues.

J is TRBJ2-5 and V is TRBV5-1; 9 bases fit TRBD1. The V and J ends lost 4 bases and 0 bases, in that order; junction bases with no gene match: 4. Germline V CDR1 and CDR2: SGHRS, YFSETQ. The CDR3 is 15 amino acids. CDR3 residues: CASSTGTGYQETQYF. The CDR3 DNA is TGCGCCAGCAGCACGGGGACAGGGTACCAAGAGACCCAGTACTTC.

This chain uses TRBV19 with TRBJ1-2, with 8 positions matching TRBD1. CDR3 size: 13 residues. Germline V CDR1 and CDR2: LNHDA, SQIVND (reference sequence). V shed 3 bases, J shed 4 bases, and the junction held 1 base outside the gene matches. CDR3 DNA: TGTGCCAGTAGTATGGGACAGGCCTATGGCTACACCTTC. Its protein is CASSMGQAYGYTF.

This clone showed up just once. V and J are TRBV18 and TRBJ1-4, with D possibly matching TRBD1 (6 bases). This CDR3 has 16 amino acids. Germline V lookup: CDR1 KGHSH, CDR2 LQKENI. The V end was cut by 3 bases, the J end by 10 bases, with 21 bases between. The CDR3 region is CASSPSPFDRTVKLFF. For the CDR3, the DNA is TGTGCCAGCTCACCCTCCCCCTTCGACAGGACAGTAAAACTGTTTTTT. Complete variable domain (other parts from reference TRBV18 and TRBJ1-4): NAGVMQNPRHLVRRRGQEARLRCSPMKGHSHVYWYRQLPEEGLKFMVYLQKENIIDESGMPKERFSAEFPKEGPSILRIQQVVRGDSAAYFCASSPSPFDRTVKLFFGSGTQLSVL.

A word on this clone: The sample carries other DNA sequences with the same CDR3. The chain has TRBV7-3 and TRBJ2-2; perhaps D is TRBD1 or TRBD2 (5 bases each). Germline V gene data show CDR1 as SGHTA and CDR2 as FQGTGA. The CDR3 is 14 amino acids. The V gene lost 3 bases and the J gene lost 3 bases, with 8 bases spanning the gap. The CDR3 here is CASSFQGDTGELFF. In DNA, the CDR3 is TGTGCCAGCAGCTTTCAGGGAGACACCGGGGAGCTGTTTTTT.

J is TRBJ2-7 and V is TRBV28, with a weak D call TRBD2 (5 bases). V lost 8 bases to trimming and J lost 3 bases, with 17 bases between them. CDR1 MDHEN and CDR2 SYDVKM come from the germline V gene. CDR3 length equals 14 residues. The DNA of the CDR3 is TGTGCCAGCCACCCTCCGGGAACGTTCTACGAGCAGTACTTC. It yields the protein CASHPPGTFYEQYF.

V usage is TRBV28 and J usage is TRBJ1-3; 10 nucleotides match TRBD1. The CDR3 loop spans 15 amino acids. V dropped 5 bases and J dropped 6; count of bases not matched to a gene: 7. CDR1 MDHEN and CDR2 SYDVKM come from the germline V gene. CDR3 loop: CASSPRTGGVNTIYF. The CDR3 DNA is TGTGCCAGCAGTCCACGGACAGGGGGTGTAAACACCATATATTTT.

The rearrangement joins TRBV28 to TRBJ1-2; possible D gene TRBD1, 5 bases. V dropped 4 bases and J dropped 11 bases, with 29 bases sitting between them. The CDR3 runs 17 residues. Per germline, CDR1 MDHEN and CDR2 SYDVKM. CDR3 in DNA: TGTGCCAGCAGTTCTCCCGCCTTGACAGCTCGAATTTGGGGATACACCTTC. Amino acids: CASSSPALTARIWGYTF.

The chain carries TRBV7-8 and TRBJ2-7, with D possibly being TRBD2 (6 bases). The V end lost 5 bases, the J end lost 2 bases, and 16 bases lay between the germline ends. Germline V gives CDR1 SGHVS, CDR2 FQNEAQ. The CDR3 is 15 residues long. CDR3 coding DNA: TGTGCCAGCAGCCCGCGAACTACGGGAGCCTACGAGCAGTACTTC. Its translation is CASSPRTTGAYEQYF.

This clone was seen only a few times. V gene TRBV28 combines with J gene TRBJ1-3, with TRBD1 matching over 7 bases. CDR3 size: 15 residues. Per germline, CDR1 MDHEN and CDR2 SYDVKM. V shed 4 bases, J shed 5 bases, and the junction held 8 bases outside the gene matches. The CDR3 DNA reads as TGTGCCAGCAGTTCTCCCGGGACAGCCAGAAACACCATATATTTT. This codes for CASSSPGTARNTIYF.

This chain links TRBV2 with TRBJ2-3; D call uncertain. Germline assignment: CDR1 SNHLY and CDR2 FYNNEI. CDR3 length: 14 residues. V was trimmed by 6 bases and J by 1 base, leaving 11 bases between them. CDR3 loop: CASRVSSGTDTQYF. In DNA, the CDR3 is TGTGCCAGCAGAGTAAGCTCTGGCACAGATACGCAGTATTTT.

The V gene is TRBV28, the J gene TRBJ2-7; D might be TRBD1 (5 bases). The CDR3 runs to 16 residues. The V end was cut by 10 bases, the J end by 1 base, with 23 bases between. CDR1 is MDHEN, CDR2 SYDVKM, per germline. The CDR3 is CATTIIGAALSYEQYF. In DNA, the CDR3 is TGTGCCACCACAATAATAGGGGCAGCCCTTTCCTACGAGCAGTACTTC.

V is TRBV6-5 and J is TRBJ2-5; D is possibly TRBD1 or TRBD2 (5 bases each). The germline CDR1 and CDR2 sequences are MNHEY and SVGAGI. The CDR3 has 15 amino acids. The V end was cut by 0 bases, the J end by 5 bases, with 13 bases between. CDR3 coding DNA: TGTGCCAGCAGTTACTCGGCAGGGAGCGAGGAGACCCAGTACTTC. Translation: CASSYSAGSEETQYF.

The chain links TRBV7-3 to TRBJ1-1; TRBD1 might be the D (5 bases). CDR3 length: 14 residues. Germline CDR1 and CDR2: SGHTA and FQGTGA. V shed 5 bases and J shed 4 bases, with 14 bases lying between them. In DNA form, the CDR3 reads TGTGCCAGCAGCACCATGCAGGGAATCACTGAAGCTTTCTTT. This sequence encodes CASSTMQGITEAFF.

The CDR3 region has the DNA TGTGCCAGCAGGGAACAGGGCGCACCCCTCCACTTT. It yields the protein CASREQGAPLHF. The rearrangement uses TRBV28 and TRBJ1-6; possible D gene TRBD1, 6 bases. The V end was cut by 6 bases, the J end by 11 bases, with 11 bases between. The CDR3 contains 12 residues. Germline-derived CDR1 and CDR2 are MDHEN and SYDVKM.

The chain joins TRBV19 to TRBJ1-4, with D unresolved. Germline V gene data show CDR1 as LNHDA and CDR2 as SQIVND (reference sequence). V was pared by 6 bases and J by 8 bases, with 10 bases between. The CDR3 has 12 residues. The CDR3 sequence is CASSLRAEKLFF. Written as DNA, the CDR3 is TGTGCCAGTAGCCTCCGGGCCGAAAAACTGTTTTTT.

V is TRBV5-1 and J is TRBJ1-5; no definite D call. V was clipped by 5 bases and J by 0 bases, with 12 bases between them. Germline V lookup: CDR1 SGHRS, CDR2 YFSETQ. This CDR3 is 15 amino acids long. The CDR3 region has the DNA TGCGCCAGCAGACTCACGGGTGATAGCAATCAGCCCCAGCATTTT. Its protein is CASRLTGDSNQPQHF.

J is TRBJ2-1 and V is TRBV2; D not resolved. CDR1 is SNHLY, CDR2 FYNNEI, per germline. The V end was cut by 7 bases, the J end by 14 bases, with 15 bases between. This CDR3 region has 11 residues. DNA of the CDR3: TGTGCCAGCAAACTCGCCCCGTGGGAGTTCTTC. Its translation: CASKLAPWEFF.

This clone was observed at least ten times. Other DNA sequences within the sample encode an identical CDR3. The chain carries TRBV28 and TRBJ1-1; 8 nucleotides match TRBD1. The CDR3 runs to 15 residues. V shed 6 bases, J shed 4 bases, and the junction held 10 bases outside the gene matches. Germline V gene sequence: CDR1 MDHEN, CDR2 SYDVKM. In DNA, the CDR3 is TGTGCCAGCAGCCCCGGGACAGGACACTCCACTGAAGCTTTCTTT. It encodes CASSPGTGHSTEAFF.

The chain combines TRBV6-6 with TRBJ1-5; D call uncertain. The V gene lost 5 bases and the J gene lost 11 bases, with 16 bases spanning the gap. There are 13 residues in the CDR3. Germline V gene data show CDR1 as MNHNY and CDR2 as SVGAGI (reference sequence). The CDR3 loop is CASSLDGDRTQHF. The CDR3 DNA is TGTGCCAGCAGTCTTGACGGGGATAGGACCCAGCATTTT.

This chain joins TRBV7-3 and TRBJ2-6, with a possible D match to TRBD1 (6 bases). The CDR3 length is 16 residues. V shed 5 bases and J shed 0 bases, with 11 bases lying between them. CDR1 and CDR2 (germline): SGHTA, FQGTGA. CDR3 loop: CASSQTGSSGANVLTF. DNA for the CDR3: TGTGCCAGCAGCCAAACAGGGAGCTCTGGGGCCAACGTCCTGACTTTC.

This clone was counted a few times. V gene TRBV19 combines with J gene TRBJ1-1, with 10 bases fitting TRBD1. The J segment lost 0 bases and the V segment lost 10 bases, leaving 5 bases of the junction unmatched. This CDR3 has 14 residues. Germline CDR1 reads LNHDA; CDR2 reads SQIVND (reference sequence). The CDR3 DNA reads TGTGCCACCTGGGACAGGGGCATGAACACTGAAGCTTTCTTT. It encodes CATWDRGMNTEAFF.

The V gene is TRBV19, the J gene TRBJ1-1; unclear D gene. Germline values: CDR1 LNHDA, CDR2 SQIVND (reference sequence). The CDR3 is 13 amino acids. Trimming left V 2 bases short and J 4 bases short, with 8 bases between. The CDR3 region has the DNA TGTGCCAGTAGTATAAACCCGGGCACTGAAGCTTTCTTT. The encoded protein is CASSINPGTEAFF.

The chain carries TRBV29-1 and TRBJ1-2; TRBD1 matches at 7 bases. This CDR3 spans 12 amino acids. Germline V gene lookup returns CDR1 SQVTM and CDR2 ANQGSEA. J gave up 14 bases and V 4 bases, and 13 bases lay outside the gene matches. The CDR3 DNA follows: TGCAGCGTTGGGACTGACAGGGCTTCATGGACCTTC. This sequence encodes CSVGTDRASWTF.

V is TRBV27 and J is TRBJ1-5; D unresolved. This CDR3 is built from 14 residues. Per germline, CDR1 MNHEY and CDR2 SMNVEV (reference sequence). The V end lost 4 bases, the J end lost 3 bases, and 10 bases lay between the germline ends. The CDR3, as DNA: TGTGCCAGCAGTTCGGCCGGCCTCAATCAGCCCCAGCATTTT. Amino acids: CASSSAGLNQPQHF.

This chain connects TRBV28 to TRBJ2-3, with D possibly matching TRBD2 (5 bases). V was shortened by 2 bases and J by 4 bases, with 13 bases between the two germline ends. CDR1 and CDR2 from the germline V gene are MDHEN and SYDVKM. This CDR3 is 15 amino acids long. The CDR3 nucleotides read TGTGCCAGCAGTTTACCTCGGACTTTTTCAGATACGCAGTATTTT. Translated, it gives CASSLPRTFSDTQYF.